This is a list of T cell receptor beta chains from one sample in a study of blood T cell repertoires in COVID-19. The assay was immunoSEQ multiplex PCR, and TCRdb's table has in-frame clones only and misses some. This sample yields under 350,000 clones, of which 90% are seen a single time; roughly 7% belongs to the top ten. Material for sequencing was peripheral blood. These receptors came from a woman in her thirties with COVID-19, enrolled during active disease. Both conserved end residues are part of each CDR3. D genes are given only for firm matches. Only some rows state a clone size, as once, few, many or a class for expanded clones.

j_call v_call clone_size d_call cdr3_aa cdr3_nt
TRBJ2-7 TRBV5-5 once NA CASSPGDRAKYEQYF TGTGCCAGCAGCCCGGGGGACAGAGCAAAATACGAGCAGTACTTC
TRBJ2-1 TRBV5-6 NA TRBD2 CASSSISGRAFYNEQFF TGTGCCAGCAGCTCTATTAGCGGGAGGGCCTTTTACAATGAGCAGTTCTTC
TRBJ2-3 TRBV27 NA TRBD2 CASSLLAGGLGDTQYF TGTGCCAGCAGCTTACTAGCGGGAGGGCTGGGGGATACGCAGTATTTT
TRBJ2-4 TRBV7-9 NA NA CASSLARIDDIQYF TGTGCCAGCAGCTTAGCGAGAATAGATGACATTCAGTACTTC
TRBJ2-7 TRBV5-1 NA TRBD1 CASSKDRAGYEQYF TGCGCCAGCAGCAAGGACAGGGCAGGCTACGAGCAGTACTTC
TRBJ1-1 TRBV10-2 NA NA CASLVYTEAFF TGCGCCAGCCTTGTTTACACTGAAGCTTTCTTT
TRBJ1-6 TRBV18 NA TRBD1 CASSRDRVNSPLHF TGTGCCAGCTCACGGGACAGGGTCAATTCACCCCTCCACTTT
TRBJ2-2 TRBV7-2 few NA CASSMGFSGELFF TGTGCCAGCAGCATGGGCTTCTCCGGGGAGCTGTTTTTT
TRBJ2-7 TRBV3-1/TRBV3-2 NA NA CASCLSGAGYEQYF TGTGCCAGCTGTTTAAGCGGAGCCGGTTACGAGCAGTACTTC
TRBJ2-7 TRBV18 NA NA CASSPGGGEQYF TGTGCCAGCTCACCAGGGGGCGGCGAGCAGTACTTC
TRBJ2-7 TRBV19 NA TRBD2 CASSKFGTSGTSYEQYF TGTGCCAGTAGTAAGTTTGGGACTAGCGGGACCTCCTACGAGCAGTACTTC
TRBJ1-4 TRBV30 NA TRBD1 CAWSGQGREKLFF TGTGCCTGGAGTGGACAGGGGAGGGAAAAACTGTTTTTT
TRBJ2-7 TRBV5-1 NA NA CASSLVQPTYEQYF TGCGCCAGCAGCTTGGTACAGCCTACCTACGAGCAGTACTTC
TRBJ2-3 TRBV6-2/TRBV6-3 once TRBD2 CASSPSPGLAGTDTQYF TGTGCCAGCAGCCCTTCTCCGGGACTAGCTGGCACAGATACGCAGTATTTT
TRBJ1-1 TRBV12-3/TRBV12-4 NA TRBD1 CASSLGQGLKAFF TGTGCCAGCAGTTTAGGACAGGGGTTAAAAGCTTTCTTT